The 23 T cell receptor beta chains below come from one sample, sequenced in a study of neurological immune-mediated disorders. Using its own MiXCR run on the 5' RACE reads, TCRdb lists one record per CDR3 protein. The sample carries roughly 59,000 distinct CDR3 sequences, approximately 5.1% recorded once. Sample: PBMCs. Every receptor here comes from a human donor with multiple sclerosis. The donor label of this sample is uncertain.

This clonotype was recorded many times. The chain links TRBV7-2 to TRBJ2-1, with D hard to call. The CDR3 spans 15 residues. Trimming left V 3 bases short and J 0 bases short, with 9 bases between. From germline, CDR1 is SGHTA and CDR2 FQGNSA. CDR3 region: CASSFVGNSYNEQFF. The CDR3 nucleotides read TGTGCCAGCAGCTTTGTAGGAAACTCCTACAATGAGCAGTTCTTC.

This clonotype was recorded at least ten times. The chain recombines TRBV5-1 with TRBJ1-1, with 8 bases that match TRBD1. Germline values: CDR1 SGHRS, CDR2 YFSETQ. V dropped 1 base and J dropped 3; count of bases not matched to a gene: 5. The CDR3 runs to 15 residues. CDR3 residues: CASSLWTGIDTEAFF. The CDR3 DNA reads as TGCGCCAGCAGCTTGTGGACAGGGATTGACACTGAAGCTTTCTTT. Variable domain in full (rest from reference TRBV5-1 and TRBJ1-1): KAGVTQTPRYLIKTRGQQVTLSCSPISGHRSVSWYQQTPGQGLQFLFEYFSETQRNKGNFPGRFSGRQFSNSRSEMNVSTLELGDSALYLCASSLWTGIDTEAFFGQGTRLTVV.

This clonotype was counted many times. The chain recombines TRBV5-6 with TRBJ1-5; D is perhaps TRBD1 (5 bases). Germline V CDR1 and CDR2: SGHDT, YYEEEE. CDR3 length equals 15 residues. V was pared by 0 bases and J by 7 bases, with 14 bases between. CDR3 DNA: TGTGCCAGCAGCTTGGGTTATGCAGGGCGGCAGCCCCAGCATTTT. It translates to CASSLGYAGRQPQHF. Full variable domain (missing parts from reference TRBV5-6 and TRBJ1-5): DAGVTQSPTHLIKTRGQQVTLRCSPKSGHDTVSWYQQALGQGPQFIFQYYEEEERQRGNFPDRFSGHQFPNYSSELNVNALLLGDSALYLCASSLGYAGRQPQHFGDGTRLSIL.

This clonotype was picked up one time. The V call is TRBV4-3, the J call TRBJ1-2; D is unclear. CDR1 is LGHNA and CDR2 is YSLEER in the germline V gene. V was pared by 0 bases and J by 4 bases, with 15 bases between. The CDR3 totals 16 residues. CDR3 bases: TGCGCCAGCAGCCAAGACATTGAATTGAGATTCTATGGCTACACCTTC. It specifies CASSQDIELRFYGYTF.

The table lists this clonotype with many counts. In DNA form, the CDR3 reads TGTGCCAGCAGTACATCGGGACAGGGCAAGCATGGCTACACCTTC. Its protein is CASSTSGQGKHGYTF. The chain combines TRBV12-3 or TRBV12-4 with TRBJ1-2; 9 bases fit TRBD1. Trimming removed 5 bases from V and 6 bases from J; junction bases left unmatched: 10. CDR3 length: 15 amino acids.

This clonotype was detected ten times or more. The chain has TRBV5-1 and TRBJ1-1, with 7 bases lining up with TRBD1. Trimming cost V 1 base and J 0 bases; bases outside gene matches: 3. The CDR3 extends over 15 amino acids. Germline CDR1 SGHRS, CDR2 YFSETQ. The CDR3 nucleotides read TGCGCCAGCAGCTTGACAGGGGATTTGAACACTGAAGCTTTCTTT. This encodes CASSLTGDLNTEAFF.

This clonotype has at least ten counts. This sequence joins TRBV5-1 and TRBJ2-3, with D possibly matching TRBD1 (5 bases). V lost 2 bases and J lost 0, with 16 bases in between. This CDR3 contains 17 residues. Looked up from germline, CDR1 is SGHRS and CDR2 is YFSETQ. CDR3: CASSLRRTRRSTDTQYF. The CDR3 DNA reads as TGCGCCAGCAGCTTAAGACGGACACGACGTAGCACAGATACGCAGTATTTT. Drawing the rest from reference TRBV5-1 and TRBJ2-3, the complete variable domain is KAGVTQTPRYLIKTRGQQVTLSCSPISGHRSVSWYQQTPGQGLQFLFEYFSETQRNKGNFPGRFSGRQFSNSRSEMNVSTLELGDSALYLCASSLRRTRRSTDTQYFGPGTRLTVL.

This clonotype was seen only a few times. The J gene is TRBJ2-7, the V gene TRBV27; D is ambiguous. Germline CDR1 and CDR2: MNHEY and SMNVEV (reference sequence). This CDR3 comprises 13 residues. Trimming took 10 bases from V and 3 from J, leaving 16 bases between them. CDR3 coding DNA: TGTGCCAACAGAGCCGACAACTACTACGAGCAGTACTTC. It translates to CANRADNYYEQYF.

This clonotype was seen a handful of times. The chain combines TRBV5-1 with TRBJ1-5; no clear D. With 3 bases removed from V and 3 bases from J, the gap between germline ends came to 16 bases. The CDR3 totals 16 residues. Germline V gene sequence: CDR1 SGHRS, CDR2 YFSETQ. The CDR3 bases are TGCGCCAGCAGCTCTGGTCCGGGAGAGATCAATCAGCCCCAGCATTTT. This translates into CASSSGPGEINQPQHF.

This clonotype was recorded at least ten times. Written as DNA, the CDR3 is TGTGCCAGCAGCTTGGCTCGGACAGGGCGGACTGAAGCTTTCTTT. Residues: CASSLARTGRTEAFF. This chain connects TRBV5-4 to TRBJ1-1; 8 bases are a match to TRBD1. Germline lookup yields CDR1 SGHNT and CDR2 YYREEE (reference sequence). The CDR3 is 15 amino acids. J gave up 5 bases and V 0 bases, and 6 bases lay outside the gene matches.

In its sample, this clonotype was seen many times. The CDR3 protein is CASSSGFYEQYF. The CDR3 DNA is TGTGCCAGCAGCTCTGGTTTCTACGAGCAGTACTTC. The gene calls are TRBV4-2 and TRBJ2-7, with D hard to call. Looked up from germline, CDR1 is LGHNA and CDR2 is YNFKEQ. The CDR3 spans 12 residues. V lost 5 bases and J 3 bases, leaving 8 bases between the germline ends.

This clonotype was detected ten times or more. J is TRBJ2-7 and V is TRBV5-1; TRBD2 is a possible D gene (6 bases). The CDR3 runs to 12 residues. Between the trimmed V and J ends, which lost 3 bases and 7 bases, there was a span of 11 bases. Germline-derived CDR1 and CDR2 are SGHRS and YFSETQ. The CDR3 sequence: CASSSPAGEQYF. In DNA form, the CDR3 reads TGCGCCAGCAGCTCCCCGGCGGGGGAGCAGTACTTC.

This clonotype was recorded at least ten times. The rearrangement links TRBV5-6 to TRBJ1-5, with D perhaps TRBD1 (6 bases). The germline gives CDR1 SGHDT, CDR2 YYEEEE. V dropped 1 base and J dropped 4 bases, with 9 bases sitting between them. The CDR3 is 14 residues long. The CDR3: CASSLSGQNQPQHF. Written as DNA, the CDR3 is TGTGCCAGCAGCTTGTCTGGACAGAATCAGCCCCAGCATTTT.

In this sample, this clonotype turned up many times. The chain is built from TRBV5-1 and TRBJ2-1, with TRBD2 as a possible D gene (5 bases). The ends were cut back, 1 base at V and 7 bases at J, with 12 bases in the middle. Per the germline V gene, CDR1 is SGHRS and CDR2 is YFSETQ. The CDR3 totals 14 residues. In nucleotides, the CDR3 is TGCGCCAGCAGCTTGCTTAGGGAGTTGAATGAGCAGTTCTTC. This encodes CASSLLRELNEQFF.

This clonotype was seen at least ten times. The chain employs TRBV10-2 and TRBJ1-6; D might be TRBD1 (5 bases). V was shortened by 5 bases and J by 3 bases, with 14 bases between the two germline ends. The CDR3 extends over 16 amino acids. CDR1 and CDR2 from the germline V gene are WSHSY and SAAADI. CDR3 sequence (DNA): TGCGCCAGCAGTAAACATCGCAGGGTCTATAATTCACCCCTCCACTTT. This gives the protein CASSKHRRVYNSPLHF.

This clonotype was counted at least ten times. The rearrangement uses TRBV5-6 and TRBJ1-2, with 7 bases aligning to TRBD1. The V and J ends lost 0 bases and 10 bases, in that order; junction bases with no gene match: 6. Germline V lookup: CDR1 SGHDT, CDR2 YYEEEE. This CDR3 comprises 13 residues. The CDR3 is CASSLASGGTYTF. Here the CDR3 DNA reads TGTGCCAGCAGCTTGGCGTCAGGGGGAACCTACACCTTC.

In this sample, this clonotype turned up many times. The J gene is TRBJ2-3, the V gene TRBV20-1, with D perhaps TRBD2 (7 bases). The germline V gene encodes CDR1 DFQATT and CDR2 SNEGSKA (reference sequence). The CDR3 loop spans 14 amino acids. The V gene lost 3 bases and the J gene lost 2 bases, with 12 bases spanning the gap. The CDR3 protein is CSASGRGHTDTQYF. CDR3 nucleotides: TGCAGTGCTAGTGGGCGGGGGCACACAGATACGCAGTATTTT.

This clonotype showed up many times. The chain couples TRBV5-6 to TRBJ1-5; 9 bases map to TRBD1. The CDR3 totals 16 residues. CDR1 SGHDT and CDR2 YYEEEE come from the germline V gene. V dropped 3 bases and J dropped 3; count of bases not matched to a gene: 7. Here the CDR3 reads CASSSNRGPYNQPQHF. For the CDR3, the DNA is TGTGCCAGCAGCTCGAACAGGGGGCCCTACAATCAGCCCCAGCATTTT. The full variable domain, in which reference TRBV5-6 and TRBJ1-5 provide the parts outside the CDR3, is DAGVTQSPTHLIKTRGQQVTLRCSPKSGHDTVSWYQQALGQGPQFIFQYYEEEERQRGNFPDRFSGHQFPNYSSELNVNALLLGDSALYLCASSSNRGPYNQPQHFGDGTRLSIL.

This clonotype was counted ten times or more. The chain joins TRBV5-1 to TRBJ2-4; unclear D gene. Germline CDR1 and CDR2: SGHRS and YFSETQ. The V gene lost 4 bases and the J gene lost 0 bases, with 11 bases spanning the gap. This CDR3 has 15 residues. The CDR3, as DNA: TGCGCCAGCAGCGATAGGGCCCTAGCCAAAAACATTCAGTACTTC. Encoded protein: CASSDRALAKNIQYF.

This clonotype was recorded many times. The chain combines TRBV5-1 with TRBJ2-3, with 8 bases aligning to TRBD1. CDR3 length: 12 residues. Germline V gene sequence: CDR1 SGHRS, CDR2 YFSETQ. The V segment lost 4 bases and the J segment 10 bases; nucleotides outside the gene matches: 5. CDR3 nucleotide sequence: TGCGCCAGCAGCATCGGACAGGGTCCGCAGTATTTT. This gives the protein CASSIGQGPQYF. The variable domain in full, completed from reference TRBV5-1 and TRBJ2-3, reads KAGVTQTPRYLIKTRGQQVTLSCSPISGHRSVSWYQQTPGQGLQFLFEYFSETQRNKGNFPGRFSGRQFSNSRSEMNVSTLELGDSALYLCASSIGQGPQYFGPGTRLTVL.

This clonotype has a count of ten or more. The V and J genes are TRBV9 and TRBJ1-1; maybe TRBD1 (6 bases). The CDR3 loop spans 14 amino acids. Germline CDR1 SGDLS, CDR2 YYNGEE. The V end was cut by 4 bases, the J end by 1 base, with 11 bases between. The CDR3 DNA follows: TGTGCCAGCAGCACATACAGGGAGAACACTGAAGCTTTCTTT. Its translation is CASSTYRENTEAFF.

This clonotype appeared many times. The chain joins TRBV20-1 to TRBJ2-7; D might be TRBD1 (5 bases). Looked up from germline, CDR1 is DFQATT and CDR2 is SNEGSKA (reference sequence). V lost 4 bases to trimming and J lost 3 bases, with 25 bases between them. The length of the CDR3 is 17 residues. CDR3 sequence (DNA): TGCAGTGCTAAAACCGCCTTGACAGAGAGCAGGAACTACGAGCAGTACTTC. The encoded protein is CSAKTALTESRNYEQYF.

This clonotype was detected ten times or more. J is TRBJ2-1 and V is TRBV5-1, with TRBD2 matching over 9 bases. The CDR3 length is 15 residues. The trim removed 1 base at V and 6 bases at J, leaving 5 bases unmatched. CDR1 and CDR2 (germline): SGHRS, YFSETQ. The CDR3 nucleotides are TGCGCCAGCAGCTTGTTCCAGACTAGCGGCAATGAGCAGTTCTTC. Amino acids: CASSLFQTSGNEQFF.